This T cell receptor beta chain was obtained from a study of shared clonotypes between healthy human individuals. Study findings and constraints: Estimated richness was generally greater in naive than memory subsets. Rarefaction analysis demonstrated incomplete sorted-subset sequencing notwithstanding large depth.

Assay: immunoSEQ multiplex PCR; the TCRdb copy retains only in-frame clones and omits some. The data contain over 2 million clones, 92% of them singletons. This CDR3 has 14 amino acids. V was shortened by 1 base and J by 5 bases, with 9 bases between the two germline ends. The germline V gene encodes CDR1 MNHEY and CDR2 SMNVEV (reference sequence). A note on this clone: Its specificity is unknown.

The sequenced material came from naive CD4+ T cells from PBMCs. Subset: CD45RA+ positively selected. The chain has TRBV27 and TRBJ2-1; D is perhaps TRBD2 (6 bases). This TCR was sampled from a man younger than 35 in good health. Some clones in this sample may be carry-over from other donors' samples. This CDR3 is CASSLWGVNNEQFF. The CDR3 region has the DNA TGTGCCAGCAGTTTATGGGGGGTTAACAATGAGCAGTTCTTC.